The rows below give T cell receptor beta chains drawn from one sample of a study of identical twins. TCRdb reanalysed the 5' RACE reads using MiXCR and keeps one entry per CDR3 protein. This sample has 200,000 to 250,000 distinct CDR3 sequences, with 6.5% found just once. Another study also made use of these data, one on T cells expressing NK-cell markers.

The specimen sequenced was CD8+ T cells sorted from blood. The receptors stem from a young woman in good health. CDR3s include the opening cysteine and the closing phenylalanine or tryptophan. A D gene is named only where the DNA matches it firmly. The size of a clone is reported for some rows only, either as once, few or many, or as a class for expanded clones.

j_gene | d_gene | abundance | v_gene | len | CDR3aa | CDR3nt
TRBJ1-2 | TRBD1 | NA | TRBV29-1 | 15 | CSDQRPQGVGYGYTF | TGCAGCGACCAAAGGCCACAGGGGGTCGGGTATGGCTACACCTTC
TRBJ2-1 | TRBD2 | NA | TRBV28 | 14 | CASRGLAGEDEQFF | TGTGCCAGCAGGGGACTAGCGGGAGAGGATGAGCAGTTCTTC
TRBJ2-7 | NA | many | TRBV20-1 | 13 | CSAFAADPYEQYF | TGCAGTGCTTTCGCGGCAGACCCCTACGAGCAGTACTTC
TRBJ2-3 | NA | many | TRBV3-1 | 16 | CASSLLPGGSTDTQYF | TGTGCCAGCAGCCTGCTGCCCGGGGGAAGCACAGATACGCAGTATTTT
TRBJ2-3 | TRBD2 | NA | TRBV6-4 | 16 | CASSTSGTSGTDTQYF | TGTGCCAGCAGTACCTCCGGGACTAGCGGCACAGATACGCAGTATTTT
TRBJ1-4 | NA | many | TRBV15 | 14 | CATSSRDGSEKLFF | TGTGCCACCAGCAGCCGGGATGGAAGTGAAAAACTGTTTTTT
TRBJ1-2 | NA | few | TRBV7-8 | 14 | CASSPGPRDYGYTF | TGTGCCAGCAGCCCAGGCCCAAGGGACTATGGCTACACCTTC
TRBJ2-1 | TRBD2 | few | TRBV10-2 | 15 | CASSDTGLAGDEQFF | TGCGCCAGCAGTGATACGGGACTAGCGGGAGATGAGCAGTTCTTC
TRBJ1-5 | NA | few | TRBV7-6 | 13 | CASSLGAYQPQHF | TGTGCCAGCAGCTTAGGTGCCTATCAGCCCCAGCATTTT
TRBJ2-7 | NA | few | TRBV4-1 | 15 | CASSPHESSTYEQYF | TGCGCCAGCAGCCCCCACGAGTCCAGTACCTACGAGCAGTACTTC
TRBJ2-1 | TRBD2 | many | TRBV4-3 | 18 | CASSQAAAGTSGTNEQFF | TGCGCCAGCAGCCAAGCCGCAGCCGGGACTAGCGGCACCAATGAGCAGTTCTTC
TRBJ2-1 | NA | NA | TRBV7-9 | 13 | CASSPSSDRNPFF | TGTGCCAGCAGCCCCAGCTCGGACCGCAATCCGTTCTTC
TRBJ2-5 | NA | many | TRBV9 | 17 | CASSAGTGGLRQETQYF | TGTGCCAGCAGCGCTGGCACGGGGGGCTTAAGACAAGAGACCCAGTACTTC
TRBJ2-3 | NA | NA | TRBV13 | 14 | CASSLRLAADTQYF | TGTGCCAGCAGCTTACGGCTAGCCGCAGATACGCAGTATTTT
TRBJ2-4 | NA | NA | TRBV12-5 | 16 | CASGSPQGEGKNIQYF | TGTGCTAGTGGTTCTCCGCAGGGGGAGGGGAAAAACATTCAGTACTTC
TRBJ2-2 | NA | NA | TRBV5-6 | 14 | CASSFGYNTGELFF | TGTGCCAGCAGCTTTGGCTACAACACCGGGGAGCTGTTTTTT
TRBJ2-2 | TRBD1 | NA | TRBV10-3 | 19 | CAISEVGQGAFSSTGELFF | TGTGCCATCAGTGAAGTAGGACAGGGGGCTTTTTCGAGCACCGGGGAGCTGTTTTTT
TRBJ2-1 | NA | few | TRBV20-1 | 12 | CSAMDWGNEQFF | TGCAGTGCCATGGACTGGGGCAATGAGCAGTTCTTC
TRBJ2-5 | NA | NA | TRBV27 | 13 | CASSPYGGETQYF | TGTGCCAGCAGTCCCTATGGGGGGGAGACCCAGTACTTC
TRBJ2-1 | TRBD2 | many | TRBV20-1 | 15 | CSTTTIAGGPNEQFF | TGCAGTACAACTACGATAGCGGGAGGGCCGAATGAGCAGTTCTTC
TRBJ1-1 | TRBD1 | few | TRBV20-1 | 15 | CSARDWTGQNTEAFF | TGCAGTGCTAGAGATTGGACAGGTCAGAACACTGAAGCTTTCTTT
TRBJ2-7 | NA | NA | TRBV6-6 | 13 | CASTRTGFKEQYF | TGTGCCAGCACCCGGACGGGGTTTAAGGAGCAGTACTTC
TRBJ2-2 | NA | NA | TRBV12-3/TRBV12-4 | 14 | CASSFSQNTGELFF | TGTGCCAGCAGTTTCTCACAGAACACCGGGGAGCTGTTTTTT
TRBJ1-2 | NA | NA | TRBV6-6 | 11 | CASSYLYGYTF | TGTGCCAGCAGTTACTTATATGGCTACACCTTC
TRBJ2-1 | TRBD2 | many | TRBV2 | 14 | CASITSGNNNEQFF | TGTGCCAGCATTACTAGCGGGAACAACAATGAGCAGTTCTTC
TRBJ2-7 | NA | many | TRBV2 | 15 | CASAAGVSSRYEQYF | TGTGCCAGCGCAGCAGGAGTCTCTTCGCGCTACGAGCAGTACTTC
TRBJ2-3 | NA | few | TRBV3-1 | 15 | CASSQFRTRTDTQYF | TGTGCCAGCAGCCAATTTCGGACTCGGACAGATACGCAGTATTTT
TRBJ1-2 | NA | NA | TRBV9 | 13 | CASSVFSTDGYTF | TGTGCCAGCAGCGTCTTCAGTACGGATGGCTACACCTTC
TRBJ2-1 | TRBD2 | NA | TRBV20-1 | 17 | CSARLYIGLAGGNEQFF | TGCAGTGCTAGACTTTATATCGGACTAGCGGGGGGCAATGAGCAGTTCTTC
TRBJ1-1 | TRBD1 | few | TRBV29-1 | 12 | CSVGQGAPEAFF | TGCAGCGTCGGACAGGGGGCTCCCGAAGCTTTCTTT
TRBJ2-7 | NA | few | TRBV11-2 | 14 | CASSVPGLDYEQYF | TGTGCCAGCAGCGTCCCGGGCCTCGACTACGAGCAGTACTTC
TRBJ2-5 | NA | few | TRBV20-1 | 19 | CSAKVLYRVLDKYQETQYF | TGCAGTGCTAAGGTCCTGTACCGGGTCCTCGACAAGTACCAAGAGACCCAGTACTTC
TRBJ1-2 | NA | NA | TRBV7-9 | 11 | CASPGRRGYTF | TGTGCCAGTCCGGGTCGTCGGGGCTACACCTTC
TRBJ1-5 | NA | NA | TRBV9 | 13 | CASSVAEHQPQHF | TGTGCCAGCAGCGTAGCAGAGCATCAGCCCCAGCATTTT
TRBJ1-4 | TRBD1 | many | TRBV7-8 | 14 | CASSLGTGNEKLFF | TGTGCCAGCAGTCTCGGGACAGGGAATGAAAAACTGTTTTTT
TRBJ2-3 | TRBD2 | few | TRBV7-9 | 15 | CASSFSGGKTDTQYF | TGTGCCAGCAGCTTTAGCGGGGGGAAGACAGATACGCAGTATTTT
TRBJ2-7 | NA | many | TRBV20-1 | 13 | CSAQDVAGHEQYF | TGCAGTGCGCAAGACGTAGCCGGCCACGAGCAGTACTTC
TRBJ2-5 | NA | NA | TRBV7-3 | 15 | CASSPIGGDLETQYF | TGTGCCAGCAGCCCCATAGGGGGAGACCTAGAGACCCAGTACTTC
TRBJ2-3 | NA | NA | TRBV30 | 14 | CAEYGGGSTDTQYF | TGTGCTGAGTATGGGGGGGGCAGCACAGATACGCAGTATTTT
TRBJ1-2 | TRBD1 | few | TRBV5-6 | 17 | CASSLAFLGQGENGYTF | TGTGCCAGCAGCTTGGCCTTCTTAGGACAGGGCGAAAATGGCTACACCTTC
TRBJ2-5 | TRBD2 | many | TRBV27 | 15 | CASSKGLAGPTDQYF | TGTGCCAGCAGTAAGGGACTAGCGGGACCCACCGACCAGTACTTC
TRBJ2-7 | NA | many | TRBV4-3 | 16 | CASSQDGSLAMNEQYF | TGCGCCAGCAGCCAAGATGGAAGTCTAGCGATGAACGAGCAGTACTTC
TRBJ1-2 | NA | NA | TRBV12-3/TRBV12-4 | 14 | CASSLPRGGDGYTF | TGTGCCAGCAGTCTTCCCCGGGGGGGAGACGGCTACACCTTC
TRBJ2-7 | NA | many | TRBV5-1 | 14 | CASSLEDNPYEQYF | TGCGCCAGCAGCTTGGAGGACAACCCGTACGAGCAGTACTTC
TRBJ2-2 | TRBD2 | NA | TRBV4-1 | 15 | CASRGTSGGPGELFF | TGCGCCAGCAGGGGGACTAGCGGGGGACCCGGGGAGCTGTTTTTT
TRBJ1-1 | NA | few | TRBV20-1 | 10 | CSARDGEAFF | TGCAGTGCTAGAGACGGTGAAGCTTTCTTT
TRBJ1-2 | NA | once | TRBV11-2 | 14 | CASRGNGRGYGYTF | TGTGCCAGCAGAGGAAACGGGCGGGGCTATGGCTACACCTTC
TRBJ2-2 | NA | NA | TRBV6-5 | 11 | CASTGNGELFF | TGTGCCAGTACAGGGAACGGGGAGCTGTTTTTT
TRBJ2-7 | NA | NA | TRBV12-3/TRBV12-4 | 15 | CASSGGGGGIYEQYF | TGTGCCAGCAGTGGGGGAGGGGGGGGGATTTACGAGCAGTACTTC
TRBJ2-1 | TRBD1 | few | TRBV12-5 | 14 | CASDRDRGYNEQFF | TGTGCTAGTGACCGGGACAGGGGCTACAATGAGCAGTTCTTC